Reported below is one T cell receptor beta chain. Its antigen remains unknown. This sample is drawn from a study of memory CD4+ T cells and cytomegalovirus serostatus. For the study at large: This sample comes from healthy Belgian adults, under 10 CMV seropositive, roughly 22 seronegative.

Single viable CD3+CD4+CD8-CD45RO+ cells were sorted as the memory CD4+ T cells. Positive selection with CD4 microbeads enriched total CD4+ T cells. CDR3 length equals 14 residues. Germline V gives CDR1 SQVTM, CDR2 ANQGSEA. Between the trimmed V and J ends, which lost 6 bases and 6 bases, there was a span of 21 bases. Clones were sequenced by immunoSEQ multiplex PCR, and TCRdb holds only the in-frame ones, with some missing. The repertoire holds 50,000 to 75,000 clones, approximately 85% seen once, with about 0.95% in the top ten. Study results and caveats: CD4+ memory repertoires contained about 40% of the roughly 150 reported CMV TCRbeta sequences. Suggested: most of the CMV-linked TCR signature lies in CD4+ memory cells.

Input material: memory CD4+ T cells from blood. The source is an adult in good health and CMV-seronegative. This rearrangement joins TRBV29-1 to TRBJ2-7; the D gene could be TRBD1 or TRBD2 (5 bases each). Here the CDR3 DNA reads TGCAGCGTGAAGACTCGGGACCGCCCTTTCGAGCAGTACTTC. It yields the protein CSVKTRDRPFEQYF.